A single T cell receptor (beta chain) is shown here with its context. This sample was included in a study of T cell changes during pregnancy in multiple sclerosis. With V trimmed by 0 bases and J by 5 bases, 5 bases remained unmatched. Germline lookup yields CDR1 LNHDA and CDR2 SQIVND (reference sequence). There are 16 residues in the CDR3. Clones were read by immunoSEQ multiplex PCR, and TCRdb kept only the in-frame ones, dropping some. There are 40,000 to 55,000 clones in the sample; roughly 88% occur only once, and 1.4% to 1.5% lies in the top ten. Sequenced material: peripheral blood, taken in the first trimester of pregnancy. This receptor was taken from a female donor in good health, enrolled as a control in a pregnancy study. The rearrangement links TRBV19 to TRBJ2-2; 8 bases map to TRBD1. CDR3 sequence: CASSIENRGWTGELFF. The CDR3 nucleotides are TGTGCCAGTAGTATAGAGAACAGGGGGTGGACCGGGGAGCTGTTTTTT.